These 22 T cell receptor beta chains originate from one sample sequenced in a study of T cells in Graves' hyperthyroidism and ophthalmopathy. RNA transcripts were the template for amplifying TCR beta CDR3 regions. A first-round RT-PCR of the TCR CDR3 used the HTBI primer set. TCRdb fed the multiplex PCR reads into MiXCR, producing one record per CDR3 protein. In the table there are 550,000 to 600,000 distinct CDR3 sequences, 40% to 55% of which are singletons. Input material: peripheral blood or thyroid tissue (not recorded which). The origin of the receptors is an adult woman with Graves' disease, either hyperthyroidism or ophthalmopathy (not recorded which).

This clonotype was detected a few times. The chain combines TRBV28 with TRBJ1-4; D is uncertain. V was pared by 3 bases and J by 2 bases, with 7 bases between. From germline, CDR1 is MDHEN and CDR2 SYDVKM. The CDR3 consists of 14 residues. CDR3 loop: CASSLKFTNEKLFF. CDR3 DNA: TGTGCCAGCAGTTTGAAGTTTACTAATGAAAAACTGTTTTTT.

This chain connects TRBV7-2 to TRBJ2-5; the D gene is possibly TRBD2 (6 bases). The V end was cut by 3 bases, the J end by 4 bases, with 9 bases between. Looked up from germline, CDR1 is SGHTA and CDR2 is FQGNSA. This CDR3 has 13 amino acids. This CDR3 reads CASSFMGGETQYF. CDR3 sequence (DNA): TGTGCCAGCAGCTTCATGGGGGGAGAGACCCAGTACTTC. The variable domain in full, with the rest retrieved from reference TRBV7-2 and TRBJ2-5, is GAGVSQSPSNKVTEKGKDVELRCDPISGHTALYWYRQSLGQGLEFLIYFQGNSAPDKSGLPSDRFSAERTGGSVSTLTIQRTQQEDSAVYLCASSFMGGETQYFGPGTRLLVL.

The chain recombines TRBV5-1 with TRBJ1-5; the D is unclear. CDR1 is SGHRS and CDR2 is YFSETQ in the germline V gene. The V end was cut by 3 bases, the J end by 6 bases, with 13 bases between. The CDR3 consists of 14 residues. In DNA form, the CDR3 reads TGCGCCAGCAGCTCGGGGTTGGGTAGTCAGCCCCAGCATTTT. Encoded protein: CASSSGLGSQPQHF.

This clonotype was counted only a few times. The CDR3 does not end in the conserved phenylalanine or tryptophan, so this is likely a read error. The DNA is omitted, as the CDR3 cannot be located on it reliably, and the CDR3 follows TCRdb's listing. This sequence joins TRBV5-4 and TRBJ1-3. The CDR3 spans 8 residues, counting both ends. Germline V lookup: CDR1 SGHNT, CDR2 YYREEE (reference sequence). The CDR3 region is CASKAGAK.

This clonotype was counted many times. This CDR3 is CASSEARGGPYEQYF. The CDR3, as DNA: TGTGCCAGCAGTGAAGCGCGGGGCGGGCCGTACGAGCAGTACTTC. The J gene is TRBJ2-7, the V gene TRBV2, with D perhaps TRBD2 (6 bases). V shed 0 bases and J shed 4 bases, with 13 bases lying between them. Germline CDR1 reads SNHLY; CDR2 reads FYNNEI. The CDR3 covers 15 residues. The whole variable domain, filled in from reference TRBV2 and TRBJ2-7, reads EPEVTQTPSHQVTQMGQEVILRCVPISNHLYFYWYRQILGQKVEFLVSFYNNEISEKSEIFDDQFSVERPDGSNFTLKIRSTKLEDSAMYFCASSEARGGPYEQYFGPGTRLTVT.

This clonotype was observed at least ten times. The J gene is TRBJ2-7, the V gene TRBV6-2 or TRBV6-3, with 7 bases fitting TRBD2. The CDR3 covers 13 residues. Germline values: CDR1 MNHEY, CDR2 SVGEGT. The J segment lost 6 bases and the V segment lost 7 bases, leaving 9 bases of the junction unmatched. CDR3 nucleotides: TGTGCCAGCAAGACGGGCGGGAGAGGCGAGCAGTACTTC. Translation gives CASKTGGRGEQYF.

This clonotype was recorded a few times. The chain has TRBV10-3 and TRBJ1-2; D uncertain. The germline gives CDR1 ENHRY, CDR2 SYGVKD. This CDR3 has 14 residues. The germline V and J ends were trimmed by 0 bases and 4 bases, with 9 bases remaining between them. The CDR3 bases are TGTGCCATCAGTGAGTCGACGGGCAGCTATGGCTACACCTTC. Its protein product is CAISESTGSYGYTF.

This clonotype was seen ten or more times. The V and J genes are TRBV15 and TRBJ2-7; 10 positions match TRBD2. The CDR3 extends over 18 amino acids. Germline CDR1 is LNHNV and CDR2 is YYDKDF (reference sequence). Unmatched junction bases numbered 9, after V lost 1 base and J lost 0 bases. CDR3: CATSRAFTSGANSYEQYF. The CDR3 coding sequence is TGTGCCACCAGCAGAGCTTTTACTAGCGGGGCCAACTCCTACGAGCAGTACTTC. The full variable domain, with the rest looked up from reference TRBV15 and TRBJ2-7, is DAMVIQNPRYQVTQFGKPVTLSCSQTLNHNVMYWYQQKSSQAPKLLFHYYDKDFNNEADTPDNFQSRRPNTSFCFLDIRSPGLGDTAMYLCATSRAFTSGANSYEQYFGPGTRLTVT.

This clonotype was seen repeatedly, ten times or more. V gene TRBV6-6 combines with J gene TRBJ1-4; TRBD1 is a possible D gene (5 bases). V was pared by 4 bases and J by 0 bases, with 12 bases between. Germline-derived CDR1 and CDR2 are MNHNY and SVGAGI (reference sequence). The CDR3 is 16 residues long. The CDR3 is CASSSLVTATNEKLFF. The CDR3 coding sequence is TGTGCCAGCAGTTCCCTCGTGACAGCAACTAATGAAAAACTGTTTTTT.

The chain joins TRBV10-3 to TRBJ1-1, with D perhaps matching TRBD1 (6 bases). Germline V gene sequence: CDR1 ENHRY, CDR2 SYGVKD. The CDR3 runs 13 residues. The V end was cut by 7 bases, the J end by 4 bases, with 13 bases between. The DNA for the CDR3 is TGTGCCATCATCCCGAAAGGGGGCACTGAAGCTTTCTTT. This sequence encodes CAIIPKGGTEAFF.

The chain has TRBV12-3 or TRBV12-4 and TRBJ1-6, with D unclear. The CDR3 totals 13 residues. The germline V and J ends were trimmed by 4 bases and 14 bases, with 15 bases remaining between them. CDR3 sequence reads: CASSSRDSGTLHF. Written as DNA, the CDR3 is TGTGCCAGCAGTTCGCGGGATAGCGGGACCCTCCACTTT.

To note about this clonotype: The junction shows a germline mismatch at one end, possibly a read error. This sequence joins TRBV10-3 and TRBJ2-7, with D perhaps assigned TRBD1 or TRBD2 (6 bases each). Germline CDR1 and CDR2: ENHRY and SYGVKD. This CDR3 has 12 residues. The CDR3: CAIAQGTGELYF. In DNA, the CDR3 is TGTGCCATCGCGCAGGGGACTGGGGAGCTGTACTTC.

The CDR3 region has the DNA TGCGCCAGCAGCTTTTCCGGGCCACCCCGCGACGAGCAGTACTTC. It encodes CASSFSGPPRDEQYF. V is TRBV5-1 and J is TRBJ2-7; no definite D call. Germline values: CDR1 SGHRS, CDR2 YFSETQ. CDR3 length: 15 residues. V shed 2 bases and J shed 5 bases, with 17 bases lying between them.

This clonotype was found many times. This chain uses TRBV7-8 with TRBJ2-7, with D possibly TRBD1 on 6 matching bases. Germline lookup yields CDR1 SGHVS and CDR2 FQNEAQ. This CDR3 spans 14 amino acids. V dropped 0 bases and J dropped 0 bases, with 6 bases sitting between them. The CDR3 region is CASSLADSSYEQYF. The CDR3 DNA reads TGTGCCAGCAGCTTAGCGGACAGCTCCTACGAGCAGTACTTC.

This clonotype was observed a single time. This sequence joins TRBV12-3 or TRBV12-4 and TRBJ1-1; no firm D call. Trimming took 0 bases from V and 8 from J, leaving 22 bases between them. CDR3 length: 17 residues. The CDR3 sequence is CASSLAPPPPPPPEAFF. Written as DNA, the CDR3 is TGTGCCAGCAGTTTAGCCCCCCCCCCCCCCCCCCCCCCCGAAGCTTTCTTT.

The chain joins TRBV10-3 to TRBJ1-2; 8 nucleotides agree with TRBD1. The CDR3 sequence is 14 residues long. From germline, CDR1 is ENHRY and CDR2 SYGVKD. V shed 3 bases and J 6 bases; nucleotides not matched to a gene: 6. CDR3 sequence (DNA): TGTGCCATCAGTGAAGACCAGGGGGCGAATGGCTACACCTTC. Translating gives CAISEDQGANGYTF.

This rearrangement joins TRBV20-1 to TRBJ1-4; 8 bases fit TRBD1. Unmatched junction bases numbered 6, after V lost 4 bases and J lost 5 bases. CDR1 is DFQATT, CDR2 SNEGSKA, per germline (reference sequence). The CDR3 sequence is 14 residues long. The DNA for the CDR3 is TGCAGTGCTATGCGGACAGGGTTGAATGAAAAACTGTTTTTT. Residues: CSAMRTGLNEKLFF.

With regard to this clonotype: Since a much larger clone is just one base distant, this may be a read error. The chain carries TRBV5-1 and TRBJ2-2, with 10 bases identical to TRBD1. CDR1 and CDR2 from the germline V gene are SGHRS and YFSETQ. This CDR3 is built from 20 residues. V lost 4 bases to trimming and J lost 3 bases; unmatched junction nucleotides: 18. The CDR3 DNA follows: TGCGCCAGCAGCCCCCCTCGACAGGGGGCCCTGAAGAGGGACACCGGGGAGCTGTTTTTT. Translation: CASSPPRQGALKRDTGELFF.

This clonotype was seen a few times. The rearrangement links TRBV28 to TRBJ2-5; D possibly corresponds to TRBD1 (5 bases). Germline V gives CDR1 MDHEN, CDR2 SYDVKM. Trimming removed 7 bases at V and 2 bases at J, with 14 bases between. The CDR3 length is 14 residues. Here the CDR3 DNA reads TGTGCCAGCATAGGGGTACGAAGTCAAGAGACCCAGTACTTC. It codes for CASIGVRSQETQYF.

The rearrangement joins TRBV5-5 to TRBJ1-2; D perhaps matches TRBD1 (5 bases). The CDR3 length is 15 residues. The germline CDR1 and CDR2 sequences are SGHKS and YYEKEE (reference sequence). Trimming took 2 bases from V and 9 from J, leaving 20 bases between them. In DNA, the CDR3 is TGTGCCAGCAGCTTAGAGGGGCAGGACGATTCTCGCTACACCTTC. Amino acids: CASSLEGQDDSRYTF.

V and J are TRBV6-5 and TRBJ1-1, with D possibly being TRBD1 (6 bases). V shed 5 bases and J shed 2 bases, with 15 bases lying between them. The germline CDR1 and CDR2 sequences are MNHEY and SVGAGI. The CDR3 is made up of 15 amino acids. The CDR3 protein is CASSPGDRLNTEAFF. The CDR3 DNA reads as TGTGCCAGCAGTCCAGGGGACCGGTTAAACACTGAAGCTTTCTTT.

This sequence joins TRBV10-3 and TRBJ2-5; possible D gene TRBD1, 7 bases. CDR3 size: 13 residues. Germline CDR1 reads ENHRY; CDR2 reads SYGVKD. CDR3 in amino acids: CAPGGADRETQYF. The CDR3 DNA reads TGTGCACCCGGGGGAGCGGACAGGGAGACCCAGTACTTC.